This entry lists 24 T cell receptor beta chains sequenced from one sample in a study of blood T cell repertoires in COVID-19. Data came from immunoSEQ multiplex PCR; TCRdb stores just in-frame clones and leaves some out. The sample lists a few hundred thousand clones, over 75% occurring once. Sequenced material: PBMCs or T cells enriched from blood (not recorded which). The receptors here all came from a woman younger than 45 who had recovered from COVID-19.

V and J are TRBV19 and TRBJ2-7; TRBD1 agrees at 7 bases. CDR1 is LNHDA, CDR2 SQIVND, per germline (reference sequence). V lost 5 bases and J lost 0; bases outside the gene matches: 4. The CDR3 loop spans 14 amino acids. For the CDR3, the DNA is TGTGCCAGTAGTCGGGGACAGTTCTCCTACGAGCAGTACTTC. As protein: CASSRGQFSYEQYF. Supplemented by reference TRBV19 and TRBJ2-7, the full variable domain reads DGGITQSPKYLFRKEGQNVTLSCEQNLNHDAMYWYRQDPGQGLRLIYYSQIVNDFQKGDIAEGYSVSREKKESFPLTVTSAQKNPTAFYLCASSRGQFSYEQYFGPGTRLTVT.

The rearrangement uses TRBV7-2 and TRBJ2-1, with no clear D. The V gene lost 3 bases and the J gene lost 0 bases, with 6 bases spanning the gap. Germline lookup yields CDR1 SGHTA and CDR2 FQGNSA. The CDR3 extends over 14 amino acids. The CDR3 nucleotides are TGTGCCAGCAGCTTCCTCAGCTCCTACAATGAGCAGTTCTTC. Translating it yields CASSFLSSYNEQFF. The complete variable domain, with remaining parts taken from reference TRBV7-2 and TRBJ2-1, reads GAGVSQSPSNKVTEKGKDVELRCDPISGHTALYWYRQSLGQGLEFLIYFQGNSAPDKSGLPSDRFSAERTGGSVSTLTIQRTQQEDSAVYLCASSFLSSYNEQFFGPGTRLTVL.

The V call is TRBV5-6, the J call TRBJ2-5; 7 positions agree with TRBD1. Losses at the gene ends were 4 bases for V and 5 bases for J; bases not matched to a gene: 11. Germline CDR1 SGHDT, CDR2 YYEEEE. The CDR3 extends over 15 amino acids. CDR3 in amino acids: CASSPQDRKRETQYF. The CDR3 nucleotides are TGTGCCAGCAGCCCGCAGGACAGGAAGAGGGAGACCCAGTACTTC.

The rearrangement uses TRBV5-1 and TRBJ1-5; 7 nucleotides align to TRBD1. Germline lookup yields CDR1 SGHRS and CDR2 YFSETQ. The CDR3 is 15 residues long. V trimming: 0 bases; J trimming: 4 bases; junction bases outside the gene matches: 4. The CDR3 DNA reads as TGCGCCAGCAGCTTGGGGGCACAGGGGAATCAGCCCCAGCATTTT. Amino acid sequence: CASSLGAQGNQPQHF. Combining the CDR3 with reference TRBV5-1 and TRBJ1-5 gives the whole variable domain KAGVTQTPRYLIKTRGQQVTLSCSPISGHRSVSWYQQTPGQGLQFLFEYFSETQRNKGNFPGRFSGRQFSNSRSEMNVSTLELGDSALYLCASSLGAQGNQPQHFGDGTRLSIL.

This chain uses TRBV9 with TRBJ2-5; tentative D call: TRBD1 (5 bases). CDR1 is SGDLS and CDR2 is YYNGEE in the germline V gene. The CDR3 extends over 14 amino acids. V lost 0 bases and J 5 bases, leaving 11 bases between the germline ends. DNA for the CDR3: TGTGCCAGCAGCGTAGAGACAGCGTGGGAGACCCAGTACTTC. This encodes CASSVETAWETQYF.

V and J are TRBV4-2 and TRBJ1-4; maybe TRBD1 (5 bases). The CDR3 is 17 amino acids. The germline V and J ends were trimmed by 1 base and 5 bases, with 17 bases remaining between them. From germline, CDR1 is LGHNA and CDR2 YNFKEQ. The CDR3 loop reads CASSQAGFSGGNEKLFF. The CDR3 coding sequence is TGTGCCAGCAGCCAAGCAGGATTTTCGGGGGGAAATGAAAAACTGTTTTTT.

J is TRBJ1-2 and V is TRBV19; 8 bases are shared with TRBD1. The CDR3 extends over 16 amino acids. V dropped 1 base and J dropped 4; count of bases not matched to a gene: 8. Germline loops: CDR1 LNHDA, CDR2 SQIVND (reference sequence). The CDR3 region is CASSIAVAGGIYGYTF. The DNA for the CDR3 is TGTGCCAGTAGTATAGCTGTTGCAGGGGGCATCTATGGCTACACCTTC.

Written as DNA, the CDR3 is TGTGCCAGCAGCTTAGGGCCAGATACGCAGTATTTT. Translation: CASSLGPDTQYF. The chain has TRBV11-2 and TRBJ2-3; no reliable D call. The CDR3 is 12 amino acids. V lost 1 base and J lost 4, with 3 bases in between. Germline V gene sequence: CDR1 SGHAT, CDR2 FQNNGV.

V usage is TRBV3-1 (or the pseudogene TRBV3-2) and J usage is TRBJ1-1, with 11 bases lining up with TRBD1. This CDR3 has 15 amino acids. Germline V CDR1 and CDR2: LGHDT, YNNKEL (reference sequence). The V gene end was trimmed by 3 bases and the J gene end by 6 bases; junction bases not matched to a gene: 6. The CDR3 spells CASSQAGQGVPEAFF. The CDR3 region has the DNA TGTGCCAGCAGCCAGGCGGGACAGGGGGTACCTGAAGCTTTCTTT.

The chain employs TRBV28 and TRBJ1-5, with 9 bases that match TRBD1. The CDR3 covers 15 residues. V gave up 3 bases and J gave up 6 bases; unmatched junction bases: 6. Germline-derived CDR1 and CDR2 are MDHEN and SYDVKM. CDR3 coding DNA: TGTGCCAGCAGTTTTTGGGGACAGGGCTTTCAGCCCCAGCATTTT. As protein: CASSFWGQGFQPQHF.

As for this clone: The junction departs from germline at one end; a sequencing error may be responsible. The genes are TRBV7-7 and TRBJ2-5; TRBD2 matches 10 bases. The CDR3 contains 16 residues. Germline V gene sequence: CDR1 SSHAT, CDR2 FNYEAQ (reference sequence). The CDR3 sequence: CASSFGLAGAAETQYF. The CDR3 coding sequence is TGTGCTAGCAGCTTTGGGCTAGCGGGAGCAGCAGAGACCCAGTACTTC.

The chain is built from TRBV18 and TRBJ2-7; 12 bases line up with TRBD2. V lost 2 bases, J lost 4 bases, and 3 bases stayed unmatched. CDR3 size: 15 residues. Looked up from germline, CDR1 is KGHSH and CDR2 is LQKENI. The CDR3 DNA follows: TGTGCCAGCTCACCAAGCACTAGCGGGGGGTACGAGCAGTACTTC. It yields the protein CASSPSTSGGYEQYF.

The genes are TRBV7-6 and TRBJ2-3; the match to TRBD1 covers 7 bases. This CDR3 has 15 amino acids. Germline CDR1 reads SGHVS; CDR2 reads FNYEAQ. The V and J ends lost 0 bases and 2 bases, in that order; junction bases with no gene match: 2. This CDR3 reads CASSLATGFTDTQYF. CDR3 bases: TGTGCCAGCAGCTTAGCGACAGGGTTCACAGATACGCAGTATTTT.

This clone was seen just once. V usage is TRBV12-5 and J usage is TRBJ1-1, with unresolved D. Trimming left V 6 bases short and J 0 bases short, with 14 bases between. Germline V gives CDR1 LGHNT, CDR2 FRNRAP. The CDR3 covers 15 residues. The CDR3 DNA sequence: TGTGCTAGTGGCGCTTCCGGGGAAATGAACACTGAAGCTTTCTTT. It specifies CASGASGEMNTEAFF.

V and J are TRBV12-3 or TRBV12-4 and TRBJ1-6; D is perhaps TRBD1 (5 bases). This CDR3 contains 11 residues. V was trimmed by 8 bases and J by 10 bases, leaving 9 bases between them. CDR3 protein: CASSKGSPLHF. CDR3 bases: TGTGCCAGCTCAAAGGGGTCACCCCTCCACTTT.

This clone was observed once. DNA for the CDR3: TGTGCCAGCTCACTTAATCAGGGGTTCGGTGAAAAACTGTTTTTT. Translation gives CASSLNQGFGEKLFF. The chain has TRBV18 and TRBJ1-4, with D tentatively TRBD1 (6 bases). Trimming stripped 4 bases from V and 7 bases from J, with 16 bases between. The CDR3 covers 15 residues. Germline CDR1 and CDR2: KGHSH and LQKENI.

CDR3 loop: CASSPRLVDDHEQYF. The CDR3 region has the DNA TGTGCCAGCAGCCCGAGACTAGTTGACGACCACGAGCAGTACTTC. The chain has TRBV7-8 and TRBJ2-7; tentative D call: TRBD2 (6 bases). The V end was cut by 5 bases, the J end by 5 bases, with 19 bases between. The CDR3 sequence is 15 residues long. Germline V lookup: CDR1 SGHVS, CDR2 FQNEAQ.

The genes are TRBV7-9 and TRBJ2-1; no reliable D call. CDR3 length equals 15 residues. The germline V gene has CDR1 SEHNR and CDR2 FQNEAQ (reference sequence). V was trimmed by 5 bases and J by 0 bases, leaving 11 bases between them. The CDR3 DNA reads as TGTGCCAGCAGCCCCCAGCCTAGCTCCTACAATGAGCAGTTCTTC. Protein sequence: CASSPQPSSYNEQFF.

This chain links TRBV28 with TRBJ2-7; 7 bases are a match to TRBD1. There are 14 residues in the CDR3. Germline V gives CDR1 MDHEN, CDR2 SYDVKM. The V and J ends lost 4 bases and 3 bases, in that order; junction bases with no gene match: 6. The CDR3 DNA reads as TGTGCCAGCAGTTCCGGACAGGAGATCTACGAGCAGTACTTC. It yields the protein CASSSGQEIYEQYF.

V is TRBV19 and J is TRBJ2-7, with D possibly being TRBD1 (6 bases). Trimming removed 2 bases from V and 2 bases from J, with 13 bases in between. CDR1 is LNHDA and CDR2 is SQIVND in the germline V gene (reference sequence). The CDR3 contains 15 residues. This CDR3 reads CASSISDRPAYEQYF. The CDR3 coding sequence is TGTGCCAGTAGTATATCCGACAGGCCGGCCTACGAGCAGTACTTC. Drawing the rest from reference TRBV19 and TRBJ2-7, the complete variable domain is DGGITQSPKYLFRKEGQNVTLSCEQNLNHDAMYWYRQDPGQGLRLIYYSQIVNDFQKGDIAEGYSVSREKKESFPLTVTSAQKNPTAFYLCASSISDRPAYEQYFGPGTRLTVT.

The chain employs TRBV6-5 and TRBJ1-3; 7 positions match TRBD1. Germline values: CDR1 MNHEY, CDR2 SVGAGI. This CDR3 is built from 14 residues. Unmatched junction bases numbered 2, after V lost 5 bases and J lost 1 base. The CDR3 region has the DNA TGTGCCAGCAGTCCACAGGGGTCTGGAAACACCATATATTTT. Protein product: CASSPQGSGNTIYF.

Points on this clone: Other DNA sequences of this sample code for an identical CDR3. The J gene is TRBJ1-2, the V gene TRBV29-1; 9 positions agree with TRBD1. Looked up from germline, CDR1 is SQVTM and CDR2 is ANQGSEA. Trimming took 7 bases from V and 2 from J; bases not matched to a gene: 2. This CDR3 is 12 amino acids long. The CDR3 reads CSAGTGNYGYTF. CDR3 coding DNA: TGCAGCGCCGGGACAGGGAACTATGGCTACACCTTC.

The CDR3 spells CASSPEGLRTTGELFF. The CDR3 bases are TGTGCCAGCAGCCCGGAGGGTCTAAGGACCACCGGGGAGCTGTTTTTT. V gene TRBV5-6 combines with J gene TRBJ2-2; weak D call: TRBD2 (6 bases). The CDR3 extends over 16 amino acids. V was clipped by 4 bases and J by 4 bases, with 17 bases between them. In germline, CDR1 is SGHDT, CDR2 YYEEEE.

CDR3 protein: CASRDRENTEAFF. The CDR3 DNA follows: TGTGCCAGCAGGGACAGGGAGAACACTGAAGCTTTCTTT. V usage is TRBV12-3 or TRBV12-4 and J usage is TRBJ1-1, with 8 bases that match TRBD1. This CDR3 has 13 amino acids. V was clipped by 6 bases and J by 1 base; unmatched bases: 1.